These T cell receptor beta chains were read from a single sample in a study of tumor T cells in aggressive B-cell lymphoma. Here immunoSEQ multiplex PCR was the method, and the copy in TCRdb shows in-frame clones only, minus some. The sample contains 1,200 or so clones, over 80% of which appear only once. Input material: tumor tissue. Source of these receptors: an adult with diffuse large B cell lymphoma. The CDR3 runs from the conserved cysteine through the conserved F or W. Fields, in order: CDR3 length, V gene, J gene, CDR3 protein.

cdr3_length: 14
v_call: TRBV18
j_call: TRBJ1-6
cdr3_aa: CASSPTGSGSPLHF

cdr3_length: 14
v_call: TRBV9
j_call: TRBJ2-7
cdr3_aa: CASSVAGEGYEQYF